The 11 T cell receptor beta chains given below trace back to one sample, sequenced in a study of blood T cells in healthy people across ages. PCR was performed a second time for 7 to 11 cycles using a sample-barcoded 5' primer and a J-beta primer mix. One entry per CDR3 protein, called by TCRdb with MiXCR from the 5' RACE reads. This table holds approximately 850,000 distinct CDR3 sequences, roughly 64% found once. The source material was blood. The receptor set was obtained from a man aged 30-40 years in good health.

CDR3 DNA sequence: TGTGCCAGCAGTCCCGGGGGGGCGGAGCAGTACTTC. Encoded protein: CASSPGGAEQYF. The V gene is TRBV6-5, the J gene TRBJ2-5; 8 bases line up with TRBD2. The CDR3 is 12 amino acids. Germline assignment: CDR1 MNHEY and CDR2 SVGAGI. The V and J ends lost 5 bases and 11 bases, in that order; junction bases with no gene match: 7.

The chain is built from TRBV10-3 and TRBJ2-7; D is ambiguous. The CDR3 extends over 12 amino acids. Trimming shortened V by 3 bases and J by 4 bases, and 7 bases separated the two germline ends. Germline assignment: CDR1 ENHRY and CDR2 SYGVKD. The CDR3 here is CAISDEGYEQYF. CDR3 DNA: TGTGCCATCAGTGACGAAGGGTACGAGCAGTACTTC.

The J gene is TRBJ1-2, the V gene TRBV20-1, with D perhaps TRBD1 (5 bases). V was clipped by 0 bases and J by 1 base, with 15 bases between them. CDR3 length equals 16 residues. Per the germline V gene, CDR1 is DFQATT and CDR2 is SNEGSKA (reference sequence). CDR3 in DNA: TGCAGTGCTAGAGACGGGACTGGGCAGGTTAACTATGGCTACACCTTC. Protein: CSARDGTGQVNYGYTF.

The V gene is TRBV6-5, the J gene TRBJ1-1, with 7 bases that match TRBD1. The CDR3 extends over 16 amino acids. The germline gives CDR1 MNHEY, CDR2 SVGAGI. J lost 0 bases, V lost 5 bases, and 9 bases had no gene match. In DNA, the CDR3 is TGTGCCAGCAGTCCAAACAGGGGTAGCTTGAACACTGAAGCTTTCTTT. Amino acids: CASSPNRGSLNTEAFF.

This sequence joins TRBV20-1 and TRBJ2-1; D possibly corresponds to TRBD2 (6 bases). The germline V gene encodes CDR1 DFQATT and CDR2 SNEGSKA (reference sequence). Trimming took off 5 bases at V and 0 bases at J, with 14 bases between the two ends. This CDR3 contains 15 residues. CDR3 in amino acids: CSAPLAEHSYNEQFF. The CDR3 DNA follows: TGCAGTGCTCCTTTAGCGGAGCACTCCTACAATGAGCAGTTCTTC.

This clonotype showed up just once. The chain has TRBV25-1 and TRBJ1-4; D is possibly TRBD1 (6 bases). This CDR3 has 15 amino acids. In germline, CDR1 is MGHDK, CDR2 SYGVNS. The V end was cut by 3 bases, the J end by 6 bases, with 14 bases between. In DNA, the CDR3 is TGTGCCAGCAGTGAGGGCCCGAACAGGGATGAAAAACTGTTTTTT. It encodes CASSEGPNRDEKLFF.

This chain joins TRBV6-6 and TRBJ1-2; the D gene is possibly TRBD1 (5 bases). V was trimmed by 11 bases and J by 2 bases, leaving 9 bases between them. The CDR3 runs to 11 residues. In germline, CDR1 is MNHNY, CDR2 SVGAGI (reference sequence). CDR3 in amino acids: CAPGVNYGYTF. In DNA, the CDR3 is TGTGCCCCGGGGGTGAACTATGGCTACACCTTC.

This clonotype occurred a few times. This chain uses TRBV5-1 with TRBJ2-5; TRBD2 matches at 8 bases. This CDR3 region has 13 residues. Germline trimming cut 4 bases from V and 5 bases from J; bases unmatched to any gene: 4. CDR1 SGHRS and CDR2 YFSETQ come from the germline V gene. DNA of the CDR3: TGCGCCAGCAGCCGGACTAGCTGGGAGACCCAGTACTTC. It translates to CASSRTSWETQYF.

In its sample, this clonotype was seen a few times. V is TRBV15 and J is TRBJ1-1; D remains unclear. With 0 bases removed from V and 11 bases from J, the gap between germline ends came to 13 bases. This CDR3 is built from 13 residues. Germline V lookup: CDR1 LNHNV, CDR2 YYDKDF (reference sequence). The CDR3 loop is CATSRDNGDTAFF. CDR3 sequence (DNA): TGTGCCACCAGCAGAGATAACGGGGATACGGCTTTCTTT.

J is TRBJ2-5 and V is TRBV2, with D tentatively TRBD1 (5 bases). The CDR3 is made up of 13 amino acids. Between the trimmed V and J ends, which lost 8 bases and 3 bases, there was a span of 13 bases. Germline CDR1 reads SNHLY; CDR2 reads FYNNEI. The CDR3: CASRQYLEETQYF. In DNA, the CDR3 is TGTGCCAGCCGACAGTATTTGGAAGAGACCCAGTACTTC. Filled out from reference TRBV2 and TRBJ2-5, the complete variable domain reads EPEVTQTPSHQVTQMGQEVILRCVPISNHLYFYWYRQILGQKVEFLVSFYNNEISEKSEIFDDQFSVERPDGSNFTLKIRSTKLEDSAMYFCASRQYLEETQYFGPGTRLLVL.

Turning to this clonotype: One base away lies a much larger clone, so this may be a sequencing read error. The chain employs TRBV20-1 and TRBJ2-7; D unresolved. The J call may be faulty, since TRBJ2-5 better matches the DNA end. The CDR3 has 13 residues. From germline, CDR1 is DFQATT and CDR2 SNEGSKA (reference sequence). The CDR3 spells CSASVAIRKTQYF. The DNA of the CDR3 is TGCAGTGCTAGCGTGGCGATCCGGAAGACCCAGTACTTC.